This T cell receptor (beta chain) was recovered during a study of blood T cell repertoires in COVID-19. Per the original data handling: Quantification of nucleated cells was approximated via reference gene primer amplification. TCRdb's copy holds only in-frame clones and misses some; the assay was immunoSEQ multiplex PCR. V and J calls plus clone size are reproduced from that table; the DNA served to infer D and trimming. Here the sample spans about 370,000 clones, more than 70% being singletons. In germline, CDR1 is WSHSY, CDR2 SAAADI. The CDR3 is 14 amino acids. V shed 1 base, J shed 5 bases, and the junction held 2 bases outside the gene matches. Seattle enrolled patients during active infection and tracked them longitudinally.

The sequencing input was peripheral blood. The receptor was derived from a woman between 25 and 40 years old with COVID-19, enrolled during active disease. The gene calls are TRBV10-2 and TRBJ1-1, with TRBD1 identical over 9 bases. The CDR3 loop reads CASSEYRGLTEAFF. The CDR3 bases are TGCGCCAGCAGTGAGTACAGGGGGCTAACTGAAGCTTTCTTT.